What follows are 12 T cell receptor beta chains derived from one specimen sequenced in a study of shared clonotypes between healthy human individuals. Sequenced by immunoSEQ multiplex PCR; TCRdb stores in-frame clones only, minus some. The sample has around 2.5 million clones; roughly 93% are singletons. The sample consisted of naive CD4+ T cells from PBMCs. As to subset: CD45RA+ positively selected. The receptors stem from a man aged 18 to 35 in good health. Some clones in this sample may be carry-over from other donors' samples.

This rearrangement joins TRBV5-1 to TRBJ1-1, with TRBD1 matching over 9 bases. The CDR3 totals 16 residues. In germline, CDR1 is SGHRS, CDR2 YFSETQ. V gave up 1 base and J gave up 1 base; unmatched junction bases: 5. In nucleotides, the CDR3 is TGCGCCAGCAGCTTGTCCGGGACAGGGAGGAACACTGAAGCTTTCTTT. Protein: CASSLSGTGRNTEAFF.

The chain is built from TRBV4-1 and TRBJ1-3; 8 nucleotides match TRBD1. The CDR3 runs to 16 residues. V gave up 2 bases and J gave up 1 base; unmatched junction bases: 4. Germline V CDR1 and CDR2: MGHRA, YSYEKL. CDR3 sequence reads: CASSQSDRGSGNTIYF. The CDR3 DNA reads TGCGCCAGCAGCCAATCCGACAGGGGATCTGGAAACACCATATATTTT.

This clone was detected only once. The chain carries TRBV7-8 and TRBJ2-2, with 11 bases fitting TRBD2. Trimming at V came to 5 bases and at J to 0 bases, leaving 11 bases not matched to a gene. Per germline, CDR1 SGHVS and CDR2 FQNEAQ. This CDR3 region has 19 residues. The CDR3 DNA reads TGTGCCAGCAGCACCCGACTAGCGGGAAGACTAGCGAACACCGGGGAGCTGTTTTTT. It is translated as CASSTRLAGRLANTGELFF.

V gene TRBV5-6 combines with J gene TRBJ1-2; D is undetermined. From germline, CDR1 is SGHDT and CDR2 YYEEEE. V lost 0 bases, J lost 3 bases, and 15 bases lay in between. The CDR3 extends over 16 amino acids. CDR3 protein: CASSLANAGSDYGYTF. For the CDR3, the DNA is TGTGCCAGCAGCTTGGCCAATGCCGGGTCGGACTATGGCTACACCTTC.

The chain couples TRBV5-1 to TRBJ2-1; D is possibly TRBD1 (5 bases). The V gene's germline CDR1 is SGHRS and CDR2 YFSETQ. V dropped 3 bases and J dropped 3 bases, with 22 bases sitting between them. CDR3 length equals 18 residues. DNA of the CDR3: TGCGCCAGCAGCTCTAAAACTAACCCAAGACAGAACTACAATGAGCAGTTCTTC. Translated: CASSSKTNPRQNYNEQFF.

This chain uses TRBV30 with TRBJ1-4; D remains unclear. Germline V CDR1 and CDR2: GTSNPN, SVGIG (reference sequence). Trimming removed 0 bases at V and 7 bases at J, with 12 bases between. The CDR3 runs to 14 residues. Here the CDR3 DNA reads TGTGCCTGGAGTGTAGCCTCAGTAGGTGAAAAACTGTTTTTT. Translating gives CAWSVASVGEKLFF.

CDR3 nucleotide sequence: TGCGCCAGCAGCCTCGAACCGGGGCCATTACCCACTGAAGCTTTCTTT. Its translation is CASSLEPGPLPTEAFF. V usage is TRBV5-1 and J usage is TRBJ1-1; a possible D gene is TRBD1 (5 bases). In germline, CDR1 is SGHRS, CDR2 YFSETQ. Trimming stripped 4 bases from V and 4 bases from J, with 20 bases between. This CDR3 spans 16 amino acids.

The chain combines TRBV5-1 with TRBJ1-1, with 9 positions matching TRBD1. Germline V lookup: CDR1 SGHRS, CDR2 YFSETQ. The CDR3 runs 15 residues. The J segment lost 6 bases and the V segment lost 0 bases, leaving 6 bases of the junction unmatched. This CDR3 reads CASSLGLDRGAEAFF. CDR3 DNA: TGCGCCAGCAGCTTGGGTCTGGACAGGGGTGCTGAAGCTTTCTTT.

The J gene is TRBJ1-3, the V gene TRBV19; unclear D gene. The CDR3 is 14 amino acids. Per the germline V gene, CDR1 is LNHDA and CDR2 is SQIVND (reference sequence). V gave up 3 bases and J gave up 7 bases, with 13 bases separating them. CDR3 nucleotides: TGTGCCAGTAGTATCGGCGGGAGGAGCAACACCATATATTTT. It is translated as CASSIGGRSNTIYF.

This sequence joins TRBV7-3 and TRBJ2-1; D may be TRBD1 (6 bases). Per germline, CDR1 SGHTA and CDR2 FQGTGA. The CDR3 is made up of 15 amino acids. The V gene lost 4 bases and the J gene lost 6 bases, with 16 bases spanning the gap. The CDR3 is CASSSTTGGGNEQFF. CDR3 DNA sequence: TGTGCCAGCAGCTCTACGACAGGCGGTGGCAATGAGCAGTTCTTC.

This chain joins TRBV5-6 and TRBJ2-1, with D perhaps TRBD2 (7 bases). V dropped 3 bases and J dropped 4 bases, with 17 bases sitting between them. The CDR3 sequence is 16 residues long. Germline CDR1 is SGHDT and CDR2 is YYEEEE. The CDR3 loop is CASSSGAGARYNEQFF. The CDR3 DNA reads as TGTGCCAGCAGCTCCGGGGCGGGGGCCAGGTACAATGAGCAGTTCTTC.

The chain recombines TRBV19 with TRBJ1-1; TRBD1 might be the D (5 bases). V was cut by 4 bases and J by 4 bases, with 16 bases left in between. The CDR3 runs 15 residues. Germline V gene sequence: CDR1 LNHDA, CDR2 SQIVND (reference sequence). CDR3 sequence reads: CASSRYSGAGTEAFF. CDR3 bases: TGTGCCAGTAGTAGGTACTCCGGGGCGGGCACTGAAGCTTTCTTT. Drawing the rest from reference TRBV19 and TRBJ1-1, the complete variable domain is DGGITQSPKYLFRKEGQNVTLSCEQNLNHDAMYWYRQDPGQGLRLIYYSQIVNDFQKGDIAEGYSVSREKKESFPLTVTSAQKNPTAFYLCASSRYSGAGTEAFFGQGTRLTVV.